The 8 T cell receptor beta chains listed next were all sequenced from one sample in a study of blood T cell repertoires in COVID-19. Clones were sequenced by immunoSEQ multiplex PCR, and TCRdb holds only the in-frame ones, with some missing. The sample yields approximately 170,000 clones, around 82% seen once. The sequenced sample consisted of peripheral blood. The source of these receptors is a woman older than 75 with active or convalescent COVID-19.

V and J are TRBV5-1 and TRBJ1-4; D ambiguous. Trimming left V 0 bases short and J 4 bases short, with 7 bases between. In germline, CDR1 is SGHRS, CDR2 YFSETQ. The CDR3 covers 14 residues. CDR3 in amino acids: CASSLGRNNEKLFF. The CDR3 DNA reads as TGCGCCAGCAGCTTGGGCAGGAATAATGAAAAACTGTTTTTT.

The chain links TRBV10-3 to TRBJ2-2; TRBD1 aligns across 7 bases. CDR3 length equals 16 residues. Per germline, CDR1 ENHRY and CDR2 SYGVKD. V dropped 4 bases and J dropped 0; count of bases not matched to a gene: 5. As DNA, the CDR3 is TGTGCCATCAGTGCCTACAGGGGACCGAACACCGGGGAGCTGTTTTTT. This codes for CAISAYRGPNTGELFF.

The rearrangement uses TRBV5-1 and TRBJ2-3; tentatively, D is TRBD2 (6 bases). From germline, CDR1 is SGHRS and CDR2 YFSETQ. The CDR3 consists of 17 residues. V dropped 1 base and J dropped 5 bases, with 20 bases sitting between them. The CDR3 DNA reads as TGCGCCAGCAGCTTGCGCGGGGACCGTACCATTCAAGATACGCAGTATTTT. Residues: CASSLRGDRTIQDTQYF.

This sequence joins TRBV11-2 and TRBJ2-3, with a weak D call TRBD2 (6 bases). The V end was cut by 6 bases, the J end by 0 bases, with 13 bases between. CDR3 length: 15 amino acids. Germline V gene sequence: CDR1 SGHAT, CDR2 FQNNGV. The CDR3 spells CASSRTTTSTDTQYF. The DNA for the CDR3 is TGTGCCAGCAGTCGGACTACCACTAGCACAGATACGCAGTATTTT. Full variable domain (missing parts from reference TRBV11-2 and TRBJ2-3): EAGVAQSPRYKIIEKRQSVAFWCNPISGHATLYWYQQILGQGPKLLIQFQNNGVVDDSQLPKDRFSAERLKGVDSTLKIQPAKLEDSAVYLCASSRTTTSTDTQYFGPGTRLTVL.

V usage is TRBV27 and J usage is TRBJ2-7; D not resolved. Trimming pared 5 bases from V and 7 bases from J, leaving 27 bases between. CDR1 MNHEY and CDR2 SMNVEV come from the germline V gene (reference sequence). The CDR3 loop spans 17 amino acids. The CDR3 nucleotides are TGTGCCAGCAGTCCATACTCCCGTATGTCCCTTACGAGAGAGCAGTACTTC. Its protein product is CASSPYSRMSLTREQYF.

The chain uses TRBV6-5 and TRBJ2-1; no clear D gene. This CDR3 has 14 residues. From germline, CDR1 is MNHEY and CDR2 SVGAGI. V lost 2 bases and J 7 bases, leaving 12 bases between the germline ends. The CDR3 region has the DNA TGTGCCAGCAGTTACCCTAGTGCCGGAAATGAGCAGTTCTTC. This gives the protein CASSYPSAGNEQFF.

This clone was observed once. The J gene is TRBJ1-2, the V gene TRBV6-2 or TRBV6-3, with D perhaps TRBD1 (5 bases). This CDR3 comprises 16 residues. Trimming shortened V by 5 bases and J by 3 bases, and 19 bases separated the two germline ends. The germline V gene encodes CDR1 MNHEY and CDR2 SVGEGT. The CDR3 here is CASSLPQGRSDYGYTF. The CDR3 nucleotides read TGTGCCAGCAGTCTCCCCCAGGGTCGCAGTGACTATGGCTACACCTTC.

This chain links TRBV4-2 with TRBJ2-1; 9 nucleotides line up with TRBD2. This CDR3 has 13 residues. With V trimmed by 10 bases and J by 4 bases, 5 bases remained unmatched. CDR1 and CDR2 from the germline V gene are LGHNA and YNFKEQ. CDR3 sequence reads: CATGTSRYNEQFF. CDR3 in DNA: TGTGCCACCGGGACTAGCAGGTACAATGAGCAGTTCTTC.